This TCR beta chain came from a study of OX40 agonist ivuxolimab in advanced cancers. This clone was counted once. The antigen remains undetermined. J gave up 6 bases and V 4 bases, and 7 bases lay outside the gene matches. The CDR3 is 14 amino acids. The germline V gene encodes CDR1 MNHNS and CDR2 SASEGT. The study's findings and limits: Expanded clones belonging to CD8+ T cells outnumbered, on average, those of CD4+.

Repertoires were generated with immunoSEQ multiplex PCR, while TCRdb's copy carries only in-frame clones and drops some. The data hold 45,000 to 65,000 clones, with 82% observed a single time. V gene TRBV6-1 combines with J gene TRBJ2-7, with TRBD2 matching 9 bases. The TCR originated in an adult with an advanced solid tumor such as melanoma, head and neck, liver or kidney cancer. Sequencing was performed on CD4+ or CD8+ T cells sorted from blood, taken in a trial of the OX40 agonist ivuxolimab. The CDR3 spells CASSVGTSSIEQYF. In DNA form, the CDR3 reads TGTGCCAGCAGTGTAGGGACTAGCTCCATCGAGCAGTACTTC.